The next 16 T cell receptor beta chains were all read from a single sample in a study of preoperative IRX-2 immunotherapy in early breast cancer. Assay: immunoSEQ multiplex PCR; the TCRdb copy retains only in-frame clones and omits some. The sample includes tens of thousands of clones, approximately 78% of them seen just once. Stated treatment: preoperative locoregional IRX-2 cytokine immunotherapy. The specimen was lymph node tissue, collected after IRX-2 immunotherapy. The source of these receptors is a human donor with breast cancer.

In its sample, this clone was seen a few times. The gene calls are TRBV6-8 and TRBJ2-3; D possibly corresponds to TRBD2 (5 bases). Germline CDR1 is MNHGY and CDR2 is SAAAGT. V was cut by 8 bases and J by 2 bases, with 8 bases left in between. The CDR3 consists of 12 residues. The CDR3 region is CASRDYTDTQYF. The CDR3 DNA follows: TGTGCCAGCCGGGATTACACAGATACGCAGTATTTT.

For the CDR3, the DNA is TGTGCCAGCAGTTTACCCGGGACGGAAATTAACTATGGCTACACCTTC. Its protein is CASSLPGTEINYGYTF. This chain connects TRBV6-8 to TRBJ1-2, with a tentative D call TRBD1 (5 bases). Germline loops: CDR1 MNHGY, CDR2 SAAAGT. Trimming took 4 bases from V and 1 from J, leaving 16 bases between them. CDR3 length equals 16 residues.

The J gene is TRBJ1-4, the V gene TRBV5-1; D gene uncertain. This CDR3 is built from 15 residues. Germline V gene data show CDR1 as SGHRS and CDR2 as YFSETQ. Trimming took 7 bases from V and 0 from J, leaving 13 bases between them. The CDR3 spells CASRWTPATNEKLFF. CDR3 bases: TGCGCCAGCCGGTGGACCCCTGCAACTAATGAAAAACTGTTTTTT.

Concerning this clone itself: At one end the junction does not follow the germline gene, possibly because of a read error. The rearrangement joins TRBV10-3 to TRBJ1-1, with D possibly matching TRBD1 (6 bases). This CDR3 has 16 residues. Per germline, CDR1 ENHRY and CDR2 SYGVKD. The CDR3 loop reads CASSEGGEPLRTEAFF. CDR3 DNA sequence: TGTGCCAGCAGTGAGGGGGGCGAGCCTTTGAGGACTGAAGCTTTCTTT.

The chain recombines TRBV19 with TRBJ2-5, with D perhaps matching TRBD1 (5 bases). Germline-derived CDR1 and CDR2 are LNHDA and SQIVND (reference sequence). V gave up 3 bases and J gave up 2 bases, with 16 bases separating them. The CDR3 is 16 residues long. CDR3 amino acids: CASSIWGPSQQETQYF. In DNA, the CDR3 is TGTGCCAGTAGTATTTGGGGCCCTTCCCAACAAGAGACCCAGTACTTC.

The V gene is TRBV6-8, the J gene TRBJ2-6; 11 nucleotides match TRBD2. The CDR3 totals 19 residues. Germline assignment: CDR1 MNHGY and CDR2 SAAAGT. After removal of 5 bases from V and 0 bases from J, the junction contained 9 bases not matched to a gene. CDR3 region: CASSILAGGGNSGANVLTF. CDR3 DNA: TGTGCCAGCAGTATTCTAGCGGGGGGCGGAAACTCTGGGGCCAACGTCCTGACTTTC.

This clone showed up just a few times. The rearrangement joins TRBV18 to TRBJ2-7, with unresolved D. The ends were cut back, 2 bases at V and 3 bases at J, with 11 bases in the middle. The germline V gene has CDR1 KGHSH and CDR2 LQKENI. The CDR3 extends over 14 amino acids. The DNA of the CDR3 is TGTGCCAGCTCACCAATGGACGGAAGCTACGAGCAGTACGTC. This translates into CASSPMDGSYEQYV.

This clone was recorded a few times. The chain combines TRBV30 with TRBJ1-4; tentative D call: TRBD1 (5 bases). This CDR3 has 17 amino acids. V was cut by 0 bases and J by 1 base, with 15 bases left in between. In germline, CDR1 is GTSNPN, CDR2 SVGIG (reference sequence). CDR3 sequence: CAWSVLQGKRTNEKLFF. For the CDR3, the DNA is TGTGCCTGGAGTGTACTGCAGGGAAAGAGAACTAATGAAAAACTGTTTTTT.

The chain joins TRBV28 to TRBJ2-3; D might be TRBD2 (6 bases). V lost 4 bases, J lost 1 base, and 12 bases lay in between. The CDR3 contains 15 residues. Germline V gene lookup returns CDR1 MDHEN and CDR2 SYDVKM. This CDR3 is CASSSLGGGTDTQYF. CDR3 nucleotides: TGTGCCAGCAGTTCCCTCGGAGGGGGCACAGATACGCAGTATTTT.

The chain uses TRBV28 and TRBJ1-1; D unclear. This CDR3 spans 14 amino acids. V was cut by 4 bases and J by 2 bases, with 11 bases left in between. Germline V lookup: CDR1 MDHEN, CDR2 SYDVKM. CDR3 DNA sequence: TGTGCCAGCAGTTCCGGGCAGTTAAACACTGAAGCTTTCTTT. Amino acids: CASSSGQLNTEAFF.

This chain uses TRBV18 with TRBJ1-2, with D possibly being TRBD1 (5 bases). The germline V gene has CDR1 KGHSH and CDR2 LQKENI. V lost 3 bases and J 4 bases, leaving 21 bases between the germline ends. The CDR3 consists of 17 residues. The CDR3 bases are TGTGCCAGCTCACCCGACGGGGGGATCCCACAACTCTATGGCTACACCTTC. Translating gives CASSPDGGIPQLYGYTF.

The chain links TRBV2 to TRBJ1-2; a weak D match, TRBD1 (5 bases). Germline values: CDR1 SNHLY, CDR2 FYNNEI. V gave up 6 bases and J gave up 2 bases, with 10 bases separating them. The CDR3 covers 13 residues. The CDR3: CASRGQRNYGYTF. The CDR3 region has the DNA TGTGCCAGCAGGGGGCAGCGGAACTATGGCTACACCTTC.

The rearrangement links TRBV6-8 to TRBJ1-4, with TRBD1 identical over 7 bases. The CDR3 length is 14 residues. Losses at the gene ends were 6 bases for V and 7 bases for J; bases not matched to a gene: 8. The germline gives CDR1 MNHGY, CDR2 SAAAGT. CDR3 in amino acids: CASRKGGGGEKLFF. The CDR3 DNA reads as TGTGCCAGCAGAAAAGGGGGCGGGGGTGAAAAACTGTTTTTT.

The rearrangement joins TRBV10-2 to TRBJ1-1; D perhaps matches TRBD1 (5 bases). The CDR3 covers 15 residues. Per germline, CDR1 WSHSY and CDR2 SAAADI. Between the trimmed V and J ends, which lost 4 bases and 1 base, there was a span of 13 bases. The CDR3 loop reads CASSALGQPNTEAFF. CDR3 nucleotide sequence: TGCGCCAGCAGTGCGTTAGGACAACCGAACACTGAAGCTTTCTTT.

V gene TRBV18 combines with J gene TRBJ1-6; 8 bases align to TRBD1. The CDR3 is 16 residues long. Germline values: CDR1 KGHSH, CDR2 LQKENI. With V trimmed by 3 bases and J by 9 bases, 10 bases remained unmatched. CDR3 region: CASSPVAGQGGSPLHF. The CDR3 nucleotides read TGTGCCAGCTCACCCGTCGCCGGACAGGGAGGTTCACCCCTCCACTTT.

The chain couples TRBV6-8 to TRBJ2-5; a possible D gene is TRBD1 (5 bases). Germline CDR1 and CDR2: MNHGY and SAAAGT. The CDR3 runs 13 residues. The V and J ends lost 0 bases and 6 bases respectively, with 8 bases between them. The CDR3 here is CASSYSRGQTQYF. As DNA, the CDR3 is TGTGCCAGCAGTTACTCAAGGGGTCAGACCCAGTACTTC.